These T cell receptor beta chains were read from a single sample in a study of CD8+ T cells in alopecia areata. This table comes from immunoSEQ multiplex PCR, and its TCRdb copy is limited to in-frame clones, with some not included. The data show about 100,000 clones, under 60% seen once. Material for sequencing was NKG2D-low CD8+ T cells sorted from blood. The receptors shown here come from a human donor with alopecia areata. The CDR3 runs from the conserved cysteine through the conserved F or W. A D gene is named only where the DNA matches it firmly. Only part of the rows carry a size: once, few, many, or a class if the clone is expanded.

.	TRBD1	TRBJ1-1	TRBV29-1	TGCAGCGTGAGACAGGGGGCCCCTGAAGCTTTCTTT	CSVRQGAPEAFF
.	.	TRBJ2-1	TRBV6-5	TGTGCCAGCAGTACAGGGTGGAATGAGCAGTTCTTC	CASSTGWNEQFF
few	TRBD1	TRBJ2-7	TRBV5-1	TGCGCCAGCAGCTACCGACAGGGGGCCTACGAGCAGTACTTC	CASSYRQGAYEQYF
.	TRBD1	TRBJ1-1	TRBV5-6	TGTGCCAGCAGCTTGAAGGACAGGCGGGCCACTAAAGATGAAGCTTTCTTT	CASSLKDRRATKDEAFF
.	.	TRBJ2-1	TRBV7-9	TGTGCCAGCAGTATCGCATCTAGAGGGGGATTCAATGAGCAGTTCTTC	CASSIASRGGFNEQFF
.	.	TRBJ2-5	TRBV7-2	TGTGCCAGCAGCCAAGGACTGGAAGAGACCCAGTACTTC	CASSQGLEETQYF
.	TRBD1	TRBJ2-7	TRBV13	TGTGCCAGCAGCTTAAACCCCGGACAGGGTTGGTACGAGCAGTACTTC	CASSLNPGQGWYEQYF
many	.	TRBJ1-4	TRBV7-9	TGTGCCAGCAGTTCGGACGGGAAAGGGGAAAAACTGTTTTTT	CASSSDGKGEKLFF
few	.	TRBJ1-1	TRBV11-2	TGTGCCAGCGGGGTATGGAACACTGAAGCTTTCTTT	CASGVWNTEAFF
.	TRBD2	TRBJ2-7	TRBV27	TGTGCCAGCAAGGTGCGGGAGGGCCTGTCCTACGAGCAGTACTTC	CASKVREGLSYEQYF
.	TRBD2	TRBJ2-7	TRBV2	TGTGCCAGCAGTGGAAGTAAGCGGGAGCTTACCTACGAGCAGTACTTC	CASSGSKRELTYEQYF
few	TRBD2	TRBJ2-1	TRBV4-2	TGTGCCAGCAGCCAAGTAGGACTAGCGGGCAGAGACAATGAGCAGTTCTTC	CASSQVGLAGRDNEQFF
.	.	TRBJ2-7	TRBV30	TGTGCCTGGAAAATTAGCGGCCCCTACGAGCAGTACTTC	CAWKISGPYEQYF
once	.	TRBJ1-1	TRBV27	TGTGCCAGCAGTACCGGGGGTTGGACTGAAGCTTTCTTT	CASSTGGWTEAFF
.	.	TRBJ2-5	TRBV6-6	TGTGCCAGCAGTTACACGGCAACCCCTAGACGAGAGACCCAGTACTTC	CASSYTATPRRETQYF
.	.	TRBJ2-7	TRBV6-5	TGTGCCAGCAGTTACTCCCCCATCCTCCGGTACGAGCAGTACTTC	CASSYSPILRYEQYF
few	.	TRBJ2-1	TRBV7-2	TGTGCCAGCAAACTAGTTCCTAACAATGAGCAGTTCTTC	CASKLVPNNEQFF
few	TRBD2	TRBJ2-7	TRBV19	TGTGCCAGTAGTCCAAGGACTAGCGGCTACGAGCAGTACTTC	CASSPRTSGYEQYF
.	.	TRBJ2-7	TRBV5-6	TGTGCCAGCAGCTTGGAAGTTGGCTACGTGAGCTACGAGCAGTACTTC	CASSLEVGYVSYEQYF
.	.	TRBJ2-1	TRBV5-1	TGCGCCAGCAGCTTAGTAGCGGACCTGTACAATGAGCAGTTCTTC	CASSLVADLYNEQFF
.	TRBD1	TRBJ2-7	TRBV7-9	TGTGCCAGCAGTTTGGGGACAGGGGGCTTCTACGAGCAGTACTTC	CASSLGTGGFYEQYF
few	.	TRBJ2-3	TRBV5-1	TGCGCCAGCAGCTTATCAGATACGCAGTATTTT	CASSLSDTQYF
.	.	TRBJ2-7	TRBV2	TGTGCCAGCAGTGTTCGACTAAACTACGAGCAGTACTTC	CASSVRLNYEQYF
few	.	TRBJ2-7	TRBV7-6	TGTGCCAGCAGCTTAGGGTCAGGGCTTGGCTACGAGCAGTACTTC	CASSLGSGLGYEQYF
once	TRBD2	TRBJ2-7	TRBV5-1	TGCGCCAGCAGCTTTTCCGCGGGGGCCTACGAGCAGTACTTC	CASSFSAGAYEQYF
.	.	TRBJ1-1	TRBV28	TGTGCCAGCAGTCCCGGCTGGGACTGGAACACTGAAGCTTTCTTT	CASSPGWDWNTEAFF
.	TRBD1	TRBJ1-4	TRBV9	TGTGCCAGCAGCGTAGCGACAGGGAGTGAAAAACTGTTTTTT	CASSVATGSEKLFF
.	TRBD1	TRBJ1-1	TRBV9	TGTGCCAGCAGCGCCTCCGGGACAGGGTTTACTGAAGCTTTCTTT	CASSASGTGFTEAFF
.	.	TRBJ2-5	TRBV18	TGTGCCAGCTCCGAGGGCGGCGGCCAAGAGACCCAGTACTTC	CASSEGGGQETQYF
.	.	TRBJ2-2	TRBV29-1	TGCAGCGATGGGATTCGGGGGCTGTTTTTT	CSDGIRGLFF
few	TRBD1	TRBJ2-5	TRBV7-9	TGTGCCAGCAGCTCCAGAGCCCGACAGGGGCAAGAGACCCAGTACTTC	CASSSRARQGQETQYF
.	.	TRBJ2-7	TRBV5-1	TGCGCCAGCAGCGGGGACGAGCAGTACTTC	CASSGDEQYF
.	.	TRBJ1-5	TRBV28	TGTGCCAGCAGTTTATATGGGGGGTTAGACAATCAGCCCCAGCATTTT	CASSLYGGLDNQPQHF
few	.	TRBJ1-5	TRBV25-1	TGTGCCAGCAGCAGGGGAAATCAGCCCCAGCATTTT	CASSRGNQPQHF
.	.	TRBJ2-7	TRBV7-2	TGTGCCAGCAGCCCCGCGGCCTACGAGCAGTACTTC	CASSPAAYEQYF
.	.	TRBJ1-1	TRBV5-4	TGTGCCAGCAGCGTCCGGGGGACGACGGATACTGAAGCTTTCTTT	CASSVRGTTDTEAFF
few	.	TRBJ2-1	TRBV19	TGTGCCACCGGGGAGGTGGAAAGCTACAATGAGCAGTTCTTC	CATGEVESYNEQFF
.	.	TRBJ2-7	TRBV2	TGTGCCAGCAGGGGGCCCTATGGCGACGAGCAGTACTTC	CASRGPYGDEQYF
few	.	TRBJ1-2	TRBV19	TGTGCCAGTAGTATAGGGTTCAGGGCGTCCGACTATGGCTACACCTTC	CASSIGFRASDYGYTF
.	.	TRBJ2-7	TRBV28	TGTGCCAGCAGTAGCGAGGGAGGCTACGAGCAGTACTTC	CASSSEGGYEQYF
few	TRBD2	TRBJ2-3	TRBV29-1	TGCAGCGTTGAAGGGTTAGCGGGAGAGGGTAGCACAGATACGCAGTATTTT	CSVEGLAGEGSTDTQYF
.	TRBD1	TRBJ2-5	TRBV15	TGTGCCACCAGCAGAGCGGACAGGGCCATCTTTGAGACCCAGTACTTC	CATSRADRAIFETQYF
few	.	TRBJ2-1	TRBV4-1	TGCGCCACCGCGGGGACCATAGCGGAACACTACAATGAGCAGTTCTTC	CATAGTIAEHYNEQFF
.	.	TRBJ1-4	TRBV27	TGTGCCAGCAGTTATAGCTTCGGTGGAAAACTGTTTTTT	CASSYSFGGKLFF
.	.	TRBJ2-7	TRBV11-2	TGTGCCAGCAGCTTACGGACAGTCTCACGAGGCGAGCAGTACTTC	CASSLRTVSRGEQYF
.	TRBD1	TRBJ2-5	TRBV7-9	TGTGCCAGCAGCCGGGACAGGGACCAAGAGACCCAGTACTTC	CASSRDRDQETQYF